This T cell receptor (beta chain) was sequenced in a study of chronic HIV infection and antiretroviral therapy (dated by TCRdb to 2015 to 2017). This clonotype is labeled medium-sized (0.01 to 0.1%). This receptor's antigen is unknown. No much larger clone is present one base from it, and per-base qualities are unavailable. The library was made by 5' RACE. Sequencing was performed on an Illumina MiSeq. In-frame beta chains were kept once TCRdb had trimmed the public reads at Q25 with fastp and called clones with MiXCR. Rows matching on CDR3 protein sequence are summarized as one entry with the most common DNA and genes. This sample holds approximately 40,000 distinct CDR3 sequences; roughly 8.8% were observed only once. 2.9% of the sample is in the top ten clones. The CDR3, cysteine through phenylalanine, is 14 amino acids long. Of the read, only the CDR3 DNA is kept; its 42 bases are in frame from base 1. V is pruned by 3 bases and J by 6 bases, leaving 7 bases of the junction without a gene match. In the germline V gene, CDR1 corresponds to ENHRY and CDR2 to SYGVKD.

The TCR sequence derives from an adult who had HIV and had not received antiretroviral therapy, or was an uninfected healthy control (not recorded which). Sequencing was done on a sample of peripheral blood. Recombination connected TRBV10-3 to TRBJ2-5, with 7 bases matching TRBD1. DNA sequence: TGTGCCATCAGTGACCAGGACAGGCTTCAGACCCAGTACTTC. Translated, this is CAISDQDRLQTQYF.